This TCR beta chain was found in a study of blood T cell repertoires in COVID-19. This CDR3 comprises 13 residues. Trimming cost V 6 bases and J 1 base, with 9 bases left between them. Germline CDR1 is SNHLY and CDR2 is FYNNEI. Profiled with immunoSEQ multiplex PCR; TCRdb holds only in-frame clones, not every one. The repertoire includes 250,000 to 300,000 clones, around 86% of them detected once, and 2.5% to 3% sits in the top ten. Material for sequencing was peripheral blood. This TCR was recovered from a woman aged 60 to 75 with active or convalescent COVID-19. V is TRBV2 and J is TRBJ1-2; no firm D call. The CDR3 reads CASRTRHNYGYTF. The CDR3 DNA follows: TGTGCCAGCAGGACACGGCATAACTATGGCTACACCTTC.